The rows below give T cell receptor beta chains drawn from one sample of a study of blood T cell repertoires in COVID-19. This table comes from immunoSEQ multiplex PCR, and its TCRdb copy is limited to in-frame clones, with some not included. The sample has thousands of clones, about 91% seen once. The sequenced material came from peripheral blood. These receptor sequences come from a man in his sixties or seventies with COVID-19, enrolled during active disease. The CDR3 runs from the conserved cysteine through the conserved F or W. A D gene is named only where the DNA matches it firmly. Clone size is stated in some rows and not others, as once, few, many or a class when expanded.

>TRBD2|TRBJ2-3|TRBV2|-
TGTGCCAGCAGTGTTAACCCCGGACTAGCGGGAGTTGAAGATACGCAGTATTTT
CASSVNPGLAGVEDTQYF
>-|TRBJ1-1|TRBV4-2|-
TGTGCCAGCAGGGGCGGACTGGAGAACACTGAAGCTTTCTTT
CASRGGLENTEAFF
>-|TRBJ2-1|TRBV6-4|-
TGTGCCAGCAGCCCCCTAGACAATGAGCAGTTCTTC
CASSPLDNEQFF
>-|TRBJ1-1|TRBV5-4|-
TGTGCCAGCAGCTTGGATTGGGCCACTGAAGCTTTCTTT
CASSLDWATEAFF
>-|TRBJ2-5|TRBV27|-
TGTGCCAGCAGTTTTCTCGGGCAAGAGACCCAGTACTTC
CASSFLGQETQYF
>TRBD1|TRBJ2-1|TRBV19|-
TGTGCCAGTAGAATAACAGGGGGCAAGGGGGATGAGCAGTTCTTC
CASRITGGKGDEQFF
>TRBD1|TRBJ1-6|TRBV30|-
TGTGCCTGGAGTTTCAGGGGGAGACGTAATTCACCCCTCCACTTT
CAWSFRGRRNSPLHF
>-|TRBJ2-5|TRBV5-1|-
TGCGCCAGCAGCTGGACGGAGGACCCCGGAACGCAAGAGACCCAGTACTTC
CASSWTEDPGTQETQYF
>TRBD1|TRBJ2-7|TRBV5-6|-
TGTGCCAGCAGCCCACGACCGGGACAGAACGAGCAGTACTTC
CASSPRPGQNEQYF
>TRBD1|TRBJ2-1|TRBV2|-
TGTGCCAGCAGTCGGGACAGGACTGAGCAGTTCTTC
CASSRDRTEQFF
>TRBD1|TRBJ2-1|TRBV4-1|once
TGCGCCAGCAGCCAAGATCGGGGGACAGGGCTTTACAATGAGCAGTTCTTC
CASSQDRGTGLYNEQFF
>-|TRBJ2-5|TRBV6-5|-
TGTGCCAGCAGTCCCGGACAGAACCAAGAGACCCAGTACTTC
CASSPGQNQETQYF
>TRBD2|TRBJ2-1|TRBV7-2|-
TGTGCCAGCAGCTTTAGCGGGCAAACCTACAATGAGCAGTTCTTC
CASSFSGQTYNEQFF
>TRBD2|TRBJ2-1|TRBV24-1|-
TGTGCCACCAGTGATTCTGGCCCGGGACTAGGCTACAATGAGCAGTTCTTC
CATSDSGPGLGYNEQFF
>TRBD2|TRBJ2-7|TRBV7-2|-
TGTGCCAGCAGTCCTACTAGCGGGAGGATCTACGAGCAGTACTTC
CASSPTSGRIYEQYF
>TRBD1|TRBJ1-1|TRBV2|-
TGTGCCAGCAGGCAACAGGGGGTGAACACTGAAGCTTTCTTT
CASRQQGVNTEAFF
>-|TRBJ1-6|TRBV15|-
TGTGCCACCAGCAGAGATATTTCACCGGGACACCAAAATTCACCCCTCCACTTT
CATSRDISPGHQNSPLHF
>TRBD1|TRBJ1-2|TRBV15|-
TGTGCCACCAGCAGAGATCGGGGACAGGGTTTGAACTATGGCTACACCTTC
CATSRDRGQGLNYGYTF